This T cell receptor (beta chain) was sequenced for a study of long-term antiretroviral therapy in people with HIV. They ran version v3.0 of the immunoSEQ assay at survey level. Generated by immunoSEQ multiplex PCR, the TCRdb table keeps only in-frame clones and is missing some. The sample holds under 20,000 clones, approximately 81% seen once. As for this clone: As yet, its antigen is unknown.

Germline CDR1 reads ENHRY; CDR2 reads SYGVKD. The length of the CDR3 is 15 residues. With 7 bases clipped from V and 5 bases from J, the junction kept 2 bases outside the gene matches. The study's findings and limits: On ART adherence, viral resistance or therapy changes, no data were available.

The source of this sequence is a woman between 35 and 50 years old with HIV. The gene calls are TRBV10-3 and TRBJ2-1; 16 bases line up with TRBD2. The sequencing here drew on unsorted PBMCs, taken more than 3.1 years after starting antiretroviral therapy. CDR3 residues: CAIKGTSGGDNEQFF. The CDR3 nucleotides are TGTGCCATCAAGGGGACTAGCGGGGGGGACAATGAGCAGTTCTTC.